This is a list of T cell receptor beta chains from one sample in a study of blood T cell repertoires in COVID-19. Profiled with immunoSEQ multiplex PCR; TCRdb holds only in-frame clones, not every one. The table has more than 150,000 clones, around 80% seen once. Material for sequencing was PBMCs or T cells enriched from blood (not recorded which). The receptors derive from a woman aged 50 to 60 who had recovered from COVID-19. The CDR3 runs from the conserved cysteine through the conserved F or W. Fields, in order: clone size, V gene, J gene, D gene, CDR3 protein, CDR3 DNA. D genes are given only for firm matches. Clone size is stated in some rows and not others, as once, few, many or a class when expanded.

NA	TRBV28	TRBJ1-5	TRBD1	CATVQGGWDQPQHF	TGTGCCACCGTACAGGGGGGATGGGATCAGCCCCAGCATTTT
NA	TRBV19	TRBJ1-5	NA	CASSPRPWGGNQPQHF	TGTGCCAGTAGTCCCCGACCTTGGGGAGGCAATCAGCCCCAGCATTTT
once	TRBV5-3	TRBJ2-3	TRBD2	CARSPLAGADLSTDTQYF	TGTGCCAGAAGCCCACTAGCGGGGGCCGACCTGAGCACAGATACGCAGTATTTT
few	TRBV5-4	TRBJ1-6	NA	CASSLGHTNSPLHF	TGTGCCAGCAGCTTAGGACATACTAATTCACCCCTCCACTTT
few	TRBV6-2/TRBV6-3	TRBJ2-3	NA	CASSYQGLLTDTQYF	TGTGCCAGCAGTTACCAGGGACTCCTCACAGATACGCAGTATTTT
NA	TRBV20-1	TRBJ2-4	TRBD1	CSASPGQGRRAKNIQYF	TGCAGTGCTAGTCCGGGACAGGGACGACGAGCCAAAAACATTCAGTACTTC
NA	TRBV19	TRBJ2-5	TRBD2	CASSSGRANQETQYF	TGTGCCAGTAGTAGCGGGAGGGCCAATCAAGAGACCCAGTACTTC
NA	TRBV28	TRBJ2-3	TRBD2	CATPPTSGRAYKTDTQYF	TGTGCCACCCCGCCCACCAGCGGGAGGGCCTACAAGACAGATACGCAGTATTTT
NA	TRBV10-1	TRBJ1-2	TRBD1	CASSESTGQDYGYTF	TGCGCCAGCAGTGAGTCCACGGGACAGGACTATGGCTACACCTTC
many	TRBV27	TRBJ1-6	NA	CASSLYLRERDSPLHF	TGTGCCAGCAGTTTATACCTCAGGGAACGGGATTCACCCCTCCACTTT
NA	TRBV19	TRBJ2-7	NA	CASRSGSEQYF	TGTGCCAGTAGATCTGGGAGCGAGCAGTACTTC
NA	TRBV5-4	TRBJ2-2	TRBD2	CASSLSLAGGGTGELFF	TGTGCCAGCAGCTTGTCCCTAGCGGGAGGGGGTACCGGGGAGCTGTTTTTT
NA	TRBV15	TRBJ2-2	TRBD1	CATKTGVDGELFF	TGTGCCACCAAGACAGGGGTCGACGGGGAGCTGTTTTTT
few	TRBV12-3/TRBV12-4	TRBJ1-1	NA	CASTPRGGTEAFF	TGTGCCAGCACACCCCGGGGTGGCACTGAAGCTTTCTTT
NA	TRBV11-2	TRBJ2-5	NA	CASSQRGDQETQYF	TGTGCCAGCAGCCAACGGGGAGACCAAGAGACCCAGTACTTC
NA	TRBV5-1	TRBJ1-2	TRBD1	CASSIRDRHIGGYTF	TGCGCCAGCAGCATCCGGGACAGGCACATAGGGGGCTACACCTTC
NA	TRBV30	TRBJ2-7	NA	CAWSGRWSYEQYF	TGTGCCTGGAGCGGGAGATGGTCCTACGAGCAGTACTTC
NA	TRBV10-3	TRBJ2-6	TRBD1	CAIADAGQGAPRGANVLTF	TGTGCCATCGCCGACGCGGGACAGGGGGCACCAAGGGGGGCCAACGTCCTGACTTTC
NA	TRBV5-1	TRBJ2-1	TRBD2	CASIDGAGGPVGEQFF	TGCGCCAGCATTGACGGCGCGGGAGGGCCAGTAGGGGAGCAGTTCTTC
once	TRBV5-4	TRBJ2-2	NA	CASSPPDTGELFF	TGTGCCAGCAGCCCTCCGGACACCGGGGAGCTGTTTTTT
NA	TRBV6-5	TRBJ1-6	TRBD1	CASILGQANSPLHF	TGTGCCAGCATTCTGGGACAGGCTAATTCACCCCTCCACTTT
NA	TRBV27	TRBJ2-7	TRBD2	CASSPRLAGGFYEQYF	TGTGCCAGCAGTCCACGACTAGCGGGAGGTTTCTACGAGCAGTACTTC
few	TRBV28	TRBJ2-5	TRBD2	CASSSSGRAEETQYF	TGTGCCAGCAGTTCTAGCGGGAGGGCCGAGGAGACCCAGTACTTC
once	TRBV28	TRBJ1-2	NA	CATYLPTGGYGYTF	TGTGCCACCTACCTTCCGACAGGTGGCTATGGCTACACCTTC
NA	TRBV24-1	TRBJ2-5	NA	CATSDPSGERQETQYF	TGTGCCACCAGTGACCCAAGCGGAGAGAGGCAAGAGACCCAGTACTTC
NA	TRBV30	TRBJ2-5	NA	CAWSALFIVGGETQYF	TGTGCCTGGAGCGCCCTTTTTATTGTGGGCGGGGAGACCCAGTACTTC
NA	TRBV28	TRBJ2-5	NA	CASSLEGTQYF	TGTGCCAGCAGTTTAGAGGGGACCCAGTACTTC
NA	TRBV10-3	TRBJ2-4	TRBD1	CAISTIDLDRADNGVKNIQYF	TGTGCCATCAGTACCATCGACCTCGACAGGGCCGACAATGGCGTCAAAAACATTCAGTACTTC
NA	TRBV19	TRBJ1-4	NA	CASNREFLPNEKLFF	TGTGCCAGTAACAGGGAGTTCCTTCCTAATGAAAAACTGTTTTTT
NA	TRBV6-5	TRBJ2-5	NA	CASSSTRTGGETQYF	TGTGCCAGCAGTTCCACCCGGACGGGCGGGGAGACCCAGTACTTC